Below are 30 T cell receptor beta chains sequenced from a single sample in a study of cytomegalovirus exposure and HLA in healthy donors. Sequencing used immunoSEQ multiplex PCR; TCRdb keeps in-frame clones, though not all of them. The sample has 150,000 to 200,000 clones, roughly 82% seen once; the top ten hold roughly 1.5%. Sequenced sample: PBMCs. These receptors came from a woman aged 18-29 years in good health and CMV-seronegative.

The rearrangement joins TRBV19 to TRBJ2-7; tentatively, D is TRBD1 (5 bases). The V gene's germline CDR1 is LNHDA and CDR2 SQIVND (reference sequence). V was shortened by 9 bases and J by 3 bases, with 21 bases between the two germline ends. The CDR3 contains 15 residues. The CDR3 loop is CASRKGKTRDYEQYF. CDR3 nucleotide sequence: TGTGCCAGCCGAAAGGGGAAGACCAGGGACTACGAGCAGTACTTC.

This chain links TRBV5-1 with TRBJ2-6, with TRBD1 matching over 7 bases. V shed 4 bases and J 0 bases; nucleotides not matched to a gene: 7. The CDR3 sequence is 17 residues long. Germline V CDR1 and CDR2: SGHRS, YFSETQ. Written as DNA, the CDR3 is TGCGCCAGCAGCCCGGCCAGGGGGATCTCTGGGGCCAACGTCCTGACTTTC. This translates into CASSPARGISGANVLTF. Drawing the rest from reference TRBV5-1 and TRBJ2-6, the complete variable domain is KAGVTQTPRYLIKTRGQQVTLSCSPISGHRSVSWYQQTPGQGLQFLFEYFSETQRNKGNFPGRFSGRQFSNSRSEMNVSTLELGDSALYLCASSPARGISGANVLTFGAGSRLTVL.

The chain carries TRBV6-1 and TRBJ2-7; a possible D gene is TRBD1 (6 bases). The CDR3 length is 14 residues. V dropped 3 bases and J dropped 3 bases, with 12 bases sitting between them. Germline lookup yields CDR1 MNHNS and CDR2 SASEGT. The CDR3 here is CASSDTGMYYEQYF. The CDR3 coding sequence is TGTGCCAGCAGTGATACAGGGATGTACTACGAGCAGTACTTC.

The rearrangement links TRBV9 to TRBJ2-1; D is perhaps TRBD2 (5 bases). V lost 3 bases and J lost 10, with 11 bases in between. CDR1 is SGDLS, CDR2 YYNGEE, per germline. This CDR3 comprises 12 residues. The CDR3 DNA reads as TGTGCCAGCAGCGCGGGGTATAACGAGCAGTTCTTC. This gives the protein CASSAGYNEQFF.

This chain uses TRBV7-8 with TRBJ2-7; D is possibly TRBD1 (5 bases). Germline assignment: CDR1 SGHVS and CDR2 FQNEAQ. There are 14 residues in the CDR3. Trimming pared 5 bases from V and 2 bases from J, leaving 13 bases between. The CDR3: CASSPSGRAYEQYF. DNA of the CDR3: TGTGCCAGCAGCCCATCGGGCAGGGCCTACGAGCAGTACTTC.

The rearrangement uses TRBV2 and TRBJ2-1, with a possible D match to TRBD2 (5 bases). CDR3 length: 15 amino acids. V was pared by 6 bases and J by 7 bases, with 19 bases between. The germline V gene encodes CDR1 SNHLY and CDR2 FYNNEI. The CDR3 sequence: CASRAKPGSHNEQFF. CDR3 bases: TGTGCCAGCAGGGCAAAACCGGGATCCCATAATGAGCAGTTCTTC.

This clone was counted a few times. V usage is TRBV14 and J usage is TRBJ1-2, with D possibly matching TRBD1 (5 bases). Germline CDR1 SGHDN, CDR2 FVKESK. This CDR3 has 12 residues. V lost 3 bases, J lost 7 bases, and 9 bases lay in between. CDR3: CASSHPGGGYTF. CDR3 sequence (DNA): TGTGCCAGCAGCCATCCGGGGGGTGGCTACACCTTC. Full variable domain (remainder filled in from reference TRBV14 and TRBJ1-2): EAGVTQFPSHSVIEKGQTVTLRCDPISGHDNLYWYRRVMGKEIKFLLHFVKESKQDESGMPNNRFLAERTGGTYSTLKVQPAELEDSGVYFCASSHPGGGYTFGSGTRLTVV.

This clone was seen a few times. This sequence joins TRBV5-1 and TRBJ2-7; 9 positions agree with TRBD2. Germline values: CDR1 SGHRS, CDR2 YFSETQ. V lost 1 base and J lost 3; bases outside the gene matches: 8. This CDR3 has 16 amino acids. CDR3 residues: CASSLYPAGGLYEQYF. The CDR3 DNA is TGCGCCAGCAGCTTGTATCCAGCGGGGGGTCTCTACGAGCAGTACTTC.

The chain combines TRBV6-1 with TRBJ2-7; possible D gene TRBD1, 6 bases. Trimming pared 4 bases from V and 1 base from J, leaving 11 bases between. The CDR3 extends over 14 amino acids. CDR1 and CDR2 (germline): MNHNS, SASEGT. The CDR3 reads CASSVEGGSYEQYF. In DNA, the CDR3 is TGTGCCAGCAGTGTCGAAGGGGGATCCTACGAGCAGTACTTC.

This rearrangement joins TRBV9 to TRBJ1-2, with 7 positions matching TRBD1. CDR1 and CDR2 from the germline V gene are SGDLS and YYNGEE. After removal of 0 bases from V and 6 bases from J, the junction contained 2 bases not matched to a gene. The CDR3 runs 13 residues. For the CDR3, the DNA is TGTGCCAGCAGCGTAGGGGGGACAGATGGCTACACCTTC. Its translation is CASSVGGTDGYTF.

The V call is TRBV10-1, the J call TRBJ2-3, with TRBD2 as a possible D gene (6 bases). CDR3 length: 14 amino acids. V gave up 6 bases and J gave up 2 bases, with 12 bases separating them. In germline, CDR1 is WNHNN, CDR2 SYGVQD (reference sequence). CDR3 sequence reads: CASRGDLLTDTQYF. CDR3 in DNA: TGCGCCAGCAGGGGGGACTTACTCACAGATACGCAGTATTTT.

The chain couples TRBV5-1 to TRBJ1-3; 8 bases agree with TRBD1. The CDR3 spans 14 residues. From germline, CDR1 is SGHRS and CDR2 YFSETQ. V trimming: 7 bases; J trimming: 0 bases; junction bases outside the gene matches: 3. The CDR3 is CASSQGVSGNTIYF. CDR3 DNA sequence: TGCGCCAGCTCACAGGGGGTCTCTGGAAACACCATATATTTT.

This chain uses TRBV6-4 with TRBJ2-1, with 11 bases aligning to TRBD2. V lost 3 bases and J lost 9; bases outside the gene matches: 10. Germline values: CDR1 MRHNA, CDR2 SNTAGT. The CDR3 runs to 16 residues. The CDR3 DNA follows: TGTGCCAGCAGTGAACTAGCGGGAGAGTATATTGGTGAGCAGTTCTTC. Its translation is CASSELAGEYIGEQFF.

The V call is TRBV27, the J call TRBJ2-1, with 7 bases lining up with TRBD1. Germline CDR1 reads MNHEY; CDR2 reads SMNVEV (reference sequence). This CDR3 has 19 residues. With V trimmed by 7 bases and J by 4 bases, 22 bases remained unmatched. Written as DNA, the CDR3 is TGTGCCAGCATCCCACTTGCGACAGGGCTAAACTTCCTATACAATGAGCAGTTCTTC. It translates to CASIPLATGLNFLYNEQFF.

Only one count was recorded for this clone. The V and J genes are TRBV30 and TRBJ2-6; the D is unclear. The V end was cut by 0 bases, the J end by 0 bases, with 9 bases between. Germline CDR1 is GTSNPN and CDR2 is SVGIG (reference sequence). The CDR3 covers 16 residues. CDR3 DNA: TGTGCCTGGAGTGTCGGCAGGATCTCTGGGGCCAACGTCCTGACTTTC. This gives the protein CAWSVGRISGANVLTF. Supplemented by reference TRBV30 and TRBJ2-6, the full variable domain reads SQTIHQWPATLVQPVGSPLSLECTVEGTSNPNLYWYRQAAGRGLQLLFYSVGIGQISSEVPQNLSASRPQDRQFILSSKKLLLSDSGFYLCAWSVGRISGANVLTFGAGSRLTVL.

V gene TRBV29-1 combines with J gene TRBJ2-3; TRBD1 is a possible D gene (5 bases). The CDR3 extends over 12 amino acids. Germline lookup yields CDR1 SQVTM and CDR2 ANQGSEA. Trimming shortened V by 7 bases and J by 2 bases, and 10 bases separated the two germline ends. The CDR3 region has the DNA TGCAGCGCCGACAGAGACACAGATACGCAGTATTTT. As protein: CSADRDTDTQYF.

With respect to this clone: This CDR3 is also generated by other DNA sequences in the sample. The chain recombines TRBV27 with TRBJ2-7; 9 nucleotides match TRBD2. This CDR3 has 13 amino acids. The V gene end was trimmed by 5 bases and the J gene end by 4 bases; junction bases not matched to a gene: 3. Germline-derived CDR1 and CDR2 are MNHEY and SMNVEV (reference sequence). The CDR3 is CASSVAGGYEQYF. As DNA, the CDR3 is TGTGCCAGCAGTGTGGCGGGAGGGTACGAGCAGTACTTC.

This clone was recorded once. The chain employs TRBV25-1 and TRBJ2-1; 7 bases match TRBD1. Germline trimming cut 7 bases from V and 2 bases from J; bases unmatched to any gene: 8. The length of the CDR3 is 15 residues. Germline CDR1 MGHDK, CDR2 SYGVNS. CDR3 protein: CASTETGITYNEQFF. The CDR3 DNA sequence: TGTGCCAGCACCGAGACAGGGATCACCTACAATGAGCAGTTCTTC.

The DNA for the CDR3 is TGTGCCAGCAGCTTAGGCTTCGGCGGGAGAGGAGATACGCAGTATTTT. Amino acid sequence: CASSLGFGGRGDTQYF. The chain employs TRBV7-2 and TRBJ2-3, with 7 bases lining up with TRBD2. Per germline, CDR1 SGHTA and CDR2 FQGNSA. V dropped 1 base and J dropped 5; count of bases not matched to a gene: 9. CDR3 size: 16 residues.

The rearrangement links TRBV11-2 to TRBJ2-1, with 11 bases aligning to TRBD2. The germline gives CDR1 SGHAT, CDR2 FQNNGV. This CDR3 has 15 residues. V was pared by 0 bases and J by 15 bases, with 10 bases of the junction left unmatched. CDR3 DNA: TGTGCCAGCAGCTTAGACCCCTCTCCTAGCGGGAGGCGGTTCTTC. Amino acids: CASSLDPSPSGRRFF.

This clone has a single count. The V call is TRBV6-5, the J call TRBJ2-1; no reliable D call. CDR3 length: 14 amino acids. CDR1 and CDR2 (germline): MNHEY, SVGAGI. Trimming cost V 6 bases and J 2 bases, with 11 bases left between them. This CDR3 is CASSLNIAYNEQFF. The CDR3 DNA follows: TGTGCCAGCAGCCTTAATATCGCCTACAATGAGCAGTTCTTC.

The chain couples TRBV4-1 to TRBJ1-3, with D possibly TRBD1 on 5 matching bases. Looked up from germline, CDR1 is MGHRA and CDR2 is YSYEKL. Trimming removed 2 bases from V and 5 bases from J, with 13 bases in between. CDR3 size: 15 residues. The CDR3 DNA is TGCGCCAGCAGCCAACTGGGACTTAGCCGAAACACCATATATTTT. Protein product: CASSQLGLSRNTIYF.

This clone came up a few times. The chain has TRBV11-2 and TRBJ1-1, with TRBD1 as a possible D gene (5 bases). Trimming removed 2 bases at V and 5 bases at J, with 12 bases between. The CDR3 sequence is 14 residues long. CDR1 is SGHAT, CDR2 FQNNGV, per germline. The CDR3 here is CASSLSQGRTEAFF. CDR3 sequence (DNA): TGTGCCAGCAGCTTAAGCCAGGGAAGAACTGAAGCTTTCTTT.

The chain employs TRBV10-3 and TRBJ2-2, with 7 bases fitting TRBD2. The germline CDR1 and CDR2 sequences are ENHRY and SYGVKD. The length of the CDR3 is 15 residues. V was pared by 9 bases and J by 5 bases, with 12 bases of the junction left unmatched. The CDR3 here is CAIQRLAEATGELFF. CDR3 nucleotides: TGTGCCATTCAACGTCTAGCGGAGGCGACCGGGGAGCTGTTTTTT.

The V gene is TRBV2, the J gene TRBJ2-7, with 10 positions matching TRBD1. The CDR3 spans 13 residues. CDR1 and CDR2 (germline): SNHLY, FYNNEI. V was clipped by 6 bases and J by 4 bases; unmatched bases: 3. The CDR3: CASRTGGVYEQYF. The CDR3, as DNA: TGTGCCAGCAGGACAGGGGGCGTATACGAGCAGTACTTC. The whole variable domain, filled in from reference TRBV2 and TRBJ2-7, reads EPEVTQTPSHQVTQMGQEVILRCVPISNHLYFYWYRQILGQKVEFLVSFYNNEISEKSEIFDDQFSVERPDGSNFTLKIRSTKLEDSAMYFCASRTGGVYEQYFGPGTRLTVT.

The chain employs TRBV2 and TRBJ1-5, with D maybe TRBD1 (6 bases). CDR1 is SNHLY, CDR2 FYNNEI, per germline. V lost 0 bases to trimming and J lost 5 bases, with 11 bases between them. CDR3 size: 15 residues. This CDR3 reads CASSEARTGYQPQHF. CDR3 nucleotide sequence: TGTGCCAGCAGTGAAGCCAGAACAGGGTATCAGCCCCAGCATTTT.

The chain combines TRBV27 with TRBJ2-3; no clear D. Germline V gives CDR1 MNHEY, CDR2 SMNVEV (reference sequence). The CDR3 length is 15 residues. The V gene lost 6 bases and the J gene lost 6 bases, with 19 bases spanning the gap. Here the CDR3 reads CASSRLGPPQDTQYF. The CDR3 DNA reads TGTGCCAGCAGCCGTCTTGGGCCGCCCCAGGATACGCAGTATTTT.

The CDR3 here is CASKGLAGDEQYF. DNA of the CDR3: TGTGCCAGCAAGGGACTAGCGGGAGACGAGCAGTACTTC. The chain uses TRBV2 and TRBJ2-7, with TRBD2 matching over 14 bases. Losses at the gene ends were 7 bases for V and 5 bases for J; bases not matched to a gene: 1. Germline V lookup: CDR1 SNHLY, CDR2 FYNNEI. The CDR3 is 13 residues long.

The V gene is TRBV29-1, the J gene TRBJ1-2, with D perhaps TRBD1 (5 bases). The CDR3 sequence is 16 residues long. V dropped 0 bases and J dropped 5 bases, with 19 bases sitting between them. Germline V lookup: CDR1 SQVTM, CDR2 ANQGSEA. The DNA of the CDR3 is TGCAGCGTTGAAGACTTACTTACCCAGGGACTGTATGGCTACACCTTC. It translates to CSVEDLLTQGLYGYTF.

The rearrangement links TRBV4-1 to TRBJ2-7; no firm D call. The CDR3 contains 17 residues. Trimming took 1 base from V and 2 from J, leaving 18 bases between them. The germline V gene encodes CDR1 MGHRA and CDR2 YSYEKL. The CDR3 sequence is CASSQVPQTSVTYEQYF. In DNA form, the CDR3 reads TGCGCCAGCAGCCAAGTTCCGCAAACCAGCGTTACCTACGAGCAGTACTTC.